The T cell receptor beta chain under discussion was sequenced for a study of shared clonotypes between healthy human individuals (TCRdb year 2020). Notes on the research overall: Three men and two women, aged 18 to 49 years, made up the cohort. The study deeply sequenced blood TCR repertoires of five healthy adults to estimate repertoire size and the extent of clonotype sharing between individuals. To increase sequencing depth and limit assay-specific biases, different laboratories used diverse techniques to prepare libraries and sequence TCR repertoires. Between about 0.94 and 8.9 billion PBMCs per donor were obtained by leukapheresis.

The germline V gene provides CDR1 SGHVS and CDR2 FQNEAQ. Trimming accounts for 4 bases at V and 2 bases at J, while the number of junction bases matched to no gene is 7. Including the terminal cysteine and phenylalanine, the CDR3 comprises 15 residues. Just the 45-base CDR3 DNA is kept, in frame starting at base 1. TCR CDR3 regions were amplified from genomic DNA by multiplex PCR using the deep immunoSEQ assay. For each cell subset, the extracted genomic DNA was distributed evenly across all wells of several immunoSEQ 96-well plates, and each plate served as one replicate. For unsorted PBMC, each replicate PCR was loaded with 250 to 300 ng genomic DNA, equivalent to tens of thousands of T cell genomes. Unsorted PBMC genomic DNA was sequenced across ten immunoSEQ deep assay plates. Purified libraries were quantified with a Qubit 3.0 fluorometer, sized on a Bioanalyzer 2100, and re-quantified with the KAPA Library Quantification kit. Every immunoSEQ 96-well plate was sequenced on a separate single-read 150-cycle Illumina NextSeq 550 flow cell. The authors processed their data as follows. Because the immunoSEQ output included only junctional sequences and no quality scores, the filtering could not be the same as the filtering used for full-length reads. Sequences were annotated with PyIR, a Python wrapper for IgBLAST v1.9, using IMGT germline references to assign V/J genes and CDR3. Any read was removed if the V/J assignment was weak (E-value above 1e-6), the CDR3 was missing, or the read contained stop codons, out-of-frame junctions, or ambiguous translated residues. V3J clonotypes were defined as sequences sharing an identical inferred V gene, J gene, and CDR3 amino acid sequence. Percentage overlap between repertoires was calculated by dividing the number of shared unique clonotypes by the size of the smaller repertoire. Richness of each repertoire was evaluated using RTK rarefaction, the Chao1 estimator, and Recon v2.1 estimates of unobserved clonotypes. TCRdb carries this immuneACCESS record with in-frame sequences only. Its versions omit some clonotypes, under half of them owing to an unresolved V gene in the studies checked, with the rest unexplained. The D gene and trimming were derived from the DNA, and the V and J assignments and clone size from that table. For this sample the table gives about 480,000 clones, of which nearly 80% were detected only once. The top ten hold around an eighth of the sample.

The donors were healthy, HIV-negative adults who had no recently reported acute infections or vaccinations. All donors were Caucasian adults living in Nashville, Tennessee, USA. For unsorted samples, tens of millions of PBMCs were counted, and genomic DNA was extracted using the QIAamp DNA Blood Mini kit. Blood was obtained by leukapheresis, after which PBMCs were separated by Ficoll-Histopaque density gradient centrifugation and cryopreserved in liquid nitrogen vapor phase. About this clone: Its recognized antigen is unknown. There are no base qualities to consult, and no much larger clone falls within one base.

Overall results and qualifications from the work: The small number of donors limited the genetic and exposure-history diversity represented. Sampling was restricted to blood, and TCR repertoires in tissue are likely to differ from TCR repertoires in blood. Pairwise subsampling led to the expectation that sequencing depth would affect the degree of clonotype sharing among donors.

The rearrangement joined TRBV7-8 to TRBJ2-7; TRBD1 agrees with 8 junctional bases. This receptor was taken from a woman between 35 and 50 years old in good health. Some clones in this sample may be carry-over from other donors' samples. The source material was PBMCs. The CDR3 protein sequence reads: CASSSLDRVPYEQYF. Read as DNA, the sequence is TGTGCCAGCAGCTCCTTGGACAGGGTCCCCTACGAGCAGTACTTC.